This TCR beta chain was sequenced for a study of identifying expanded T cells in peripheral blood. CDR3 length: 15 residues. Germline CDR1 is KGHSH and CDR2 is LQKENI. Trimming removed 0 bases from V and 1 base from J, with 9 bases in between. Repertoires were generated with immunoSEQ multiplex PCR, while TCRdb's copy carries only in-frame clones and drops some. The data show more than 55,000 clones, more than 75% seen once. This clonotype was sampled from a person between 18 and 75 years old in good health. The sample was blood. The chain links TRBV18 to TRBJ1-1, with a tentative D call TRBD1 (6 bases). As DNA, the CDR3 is TGTGCCAGCTCACCACCTGGGGGCCCGAACACTGAAGCTTTCTTT. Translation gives CASSPPGGPNTEAFF.